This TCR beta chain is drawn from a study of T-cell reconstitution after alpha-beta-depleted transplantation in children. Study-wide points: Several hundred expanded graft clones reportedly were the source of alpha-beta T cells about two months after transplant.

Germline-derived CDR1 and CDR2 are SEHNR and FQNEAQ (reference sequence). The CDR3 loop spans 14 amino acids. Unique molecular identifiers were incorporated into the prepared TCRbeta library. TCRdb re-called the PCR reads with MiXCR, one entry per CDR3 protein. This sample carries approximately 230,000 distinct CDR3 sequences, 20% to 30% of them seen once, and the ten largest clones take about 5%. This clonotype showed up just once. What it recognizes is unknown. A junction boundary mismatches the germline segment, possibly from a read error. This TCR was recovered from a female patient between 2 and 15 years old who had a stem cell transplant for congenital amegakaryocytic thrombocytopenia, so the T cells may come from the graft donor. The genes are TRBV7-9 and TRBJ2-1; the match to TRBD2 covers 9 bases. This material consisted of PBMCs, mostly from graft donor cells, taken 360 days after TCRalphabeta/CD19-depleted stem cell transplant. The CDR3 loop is CASSLAGILDEQFF. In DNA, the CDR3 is TGTGCCAGCAGCCTAGCGGGGATTTTAGATGAGCAGTTCTTC.